This is a list of T cell receptor beta chains from one sample in a study of beta chain features in type 1 diabetes. The protocol was immunoSEQ multiplex PCR, while the TCRdb copy is restricted to in-frame clones and leaves out a portion. The sample consists of approximately 260,000 clones, approximately 20% of them appearing once. Sequencing input: naive CD4+ T cells from blood. Every receptor here comes from a woman aged 35 to 49 with type 1 diabetes. CDR3s include the opening cysteine and the closing phenylalanine or tryptophan. Fields, in order: D gene, clone size, J gene, V gene, CDR3 DNA, CDR3 protein. D genes are given only for firm matches. Some rows mark clone size as missing; the rest say once, few, many or name a class of expanded clone.

>.|.|TRBJ1-1|TRBV5-4
TGTGCCAGCAGCTTGGAACACAGGGACACTGAAGCTTTCTTT
CASSLEHRDTEAFF
>.|once|TRBJ2-2|TRBV13
TGTGCCAGCAGCTTAGCGCCAGGGGCAACCGGGGAGCTGTTTTTT
CASSLAPGATGELFF
>.|.|TRBJ2-1|TRBV18
TGTGCCAGCTCCTTCGGCAGGCTTTACAATGAGCAGTTCTTC
CASSFGRLYNEQFF
>.|.|TRBJ1-1|TRBV7-2
TGTGCCAGCAGCTTACAGGGGATAGGCACTGAAGCTTTCTTT
CASSLQGIGTEAFF
>TRBD1|.|TRBJ1-1|TRBV11-1
TGTGCCAGCAGCTTGGGCCCCAGGGGGCGGACTGAAGCTTTCTTT
CASSLGPRGRTEAFF
>TRBD2|few|TRBJ2-7|TRBV9
TGTGCCAGCAGCGTAGCGGCGGGGGATACCTACGAGCAGTACTTC
CASSVAAGDTYEQYF
>.|few|TRBJ2-5|TRBV5-1
TGCGCCAGCAGCTTGATCCGCGATGGGCGGAGGGAAGAGACCCAGTACTTC
CASSLIRDGRREETQYF
>TRBD1|.|TRBJ1-2|TRBV7-2
TGTGCCAGCAGCCTAAGGGACAGGGCTGGCTACACCTTC
CASSLRDRAGYTF
>TRBD2|.|TRBJ2-5|TRBV5-4
TGTGCCAGCAGCTTGGGCGGGAGAGAAGAGACCCAGTACTTC
CASSLGGREETQYF
>.|once|TRBJ2-1|TRBV15
TGTGCCACCAGCAGGATGACCCCCCGGGATGAGCAGTTCTTC
CATSRMTPRDEQFF
>TRBD1|.|TRBJ1-5|TRBV6-6
TGTGCCAGCAGTTCGGGACAGGTAGAAGGCAATCAGCCCCAGCATTTT
CASSSGQVEGNQPQHF
>.|few|TRBJ1-2|TRBV7-9
TGTGCCAGCAGCCCAGACTATGGCTACACCTTC
CASSPDYGYTF
>TRBD2|few|TRBJ2-5|TRBV2
TGTGCCAGCACCGGGACTAGCGGGAGGTTGGAGACCCAGTACTTC
CASTGTSGRLETQYF
>.|.|TRBJ1-2|TRBV20-1
TGCAGTGCTAGAGATAATGGCTACACCTTC
CSARDNGYTF
>TRBD2|.|TRBJ2-1|TRBV7-2
TGTGCCAGCAGCTTACTAGCGGGCTACAATGAGCAGTTCTTC
CASSLLAGYNEQFF
>.|few|TRBJ2-7|TRBV28
TGTGCCAGCAGTTTTTCCCCTCTCTACGAGCAGTACTTC
CASSFSPLYEQYF
>TRBD1|few|TRBJ2-6|TRBV28
TGTGCCAGCAGTTCGACAGGGAATGGGGCCAACGTCCTGACTTTC
CASSSTGNGANVLTF
>.|.|TRBJ2-7|TRBV30
TGTGCCCTAACGAAAACGGGCTACGAGCAGTACTTC
CALTKTGYEQYF
>.|.|TRBJ1-1|TRBV30
TGTGCCTGGAGTGTAGGATATTCTAGCACTGAAGCTTTCTTT
CAWSVGYSSTEAFF
>TRBD2|.|TRBJ2-3|TRBV7-2
TGTGCCAGCAGCTCGGGACTAGCGGGAGAGGGAGATACGCAGTATTTT
CASSSGLAGEGDTQYF
>.|.|TRBJ1-2|TRBV28
TGTGCCAGCAGTCCAGGGTTTAGGTACTATGGCTACACCTTC
CASSPGFRYYGYTF
>.|.|TRBJ2-3|TRBV7-9
TGTGCCAGCAGCTTAGACCAAAGAGGGGATACGCAGTATTTT
CASSLDQRGDTQYF
>TRBD1|.|TRBJ2-6|TRBV2
TGTGCCAGCCATCGGACAGGCGTCTATGGGGCCAACGTCCTGACTTTC
CASHRTGVYGANVLTF
>.|.|TRBJ2-6|TRBV15
TGTGCCACCAGCAGAGGACAGGCCGGGGCTGGGGCCAACGTCCTGACTTTC
CATSRGQAGAGANVLTF
>TRBD1|.|TRBJ1-2|TRBV6-5
TGTGCCAGCAGTTACTCGCGGACAGGGACAGGCTACACCTTC
CASSYSRTGTGYTF
>.|few|TRBJ2-7|TRBV5-4
TGTGCCAGCAGCCCTCCCGGGGTTCGCTCCTACGAGCAGTACTTC
CASSPPGVRSYEQYF
>TRBD1|few|TRBJ1-5|TRBV28
TGTGCCAGCAGTGGGACAGGGGGCAATCAGCCCCAGCATTTT
CASSGTGGNQPQHF
>TRBD1|few|TRBJ2-7|TRBV9
TGTGCCAGCAGCGCTAGCCCGGGACAGGGGCACTACGAGCAGTACTTC
CASSASPGQGHYEQYF
>.|few|TRBJ1-1|TRBV18
TGTGCCAGCTCTTCGGGGGGTATGGGCACTGAAGCTTTCTTT
CASSSGGMGTEAFF
>.|few|TRBJ1-5|TRBV9
TGTGCCAGCAGCGTAGGTCCCGATCAGCCCCAGCATTTT
CASSVGPDQPQHF
>.|.|TRBJ2-1|TRBV5-1
TGCGCCAGCAGCCTTGGGGGCCAGGGCAATGAGCAGTTCTTC
CASSLGGQGNEQFF
>TRBD1|.|TRBJ2-6|TRBV27
TGTGCCAGCAGTTCTACAGGGGGAACCTCTGGGGCCAACGTCCTGACTTTC
CASSSTGGTSGANVLTF
>TRBD2|.|TRBJ2-7|TRBV4-3
TGCGCCAGCAGCCAAGATCGAGGACTAGCGGGAGACGAGCAGTACTTC
CASSQDRGLAGDEQYF
>.|few|TRBJ2-1|TRBV18
TGTGCCAGCTCAGTACAGAGTTCCAATGAGCAGTTCTTC
CASSVQSSNEQFF
>.|few|TRBJ2-1|TRBV13
TGTGCCAGCAGCTTCCGCGCCCTTGACAAGCAGTTCTTC
CASSFRALDKQFF
>.|.|TRBJ2-2|TRBV19
TGTGCCAGTAGTATCCAGGGTTGGACCGGGGAGCTGTTTTTT
CASSIQGWTGELFF
>TRBD1|few|TRBJ2-2|TRBV7-3
TGTGCCAGCAGCATTCGGACAGGGCCTACCGGGGAGCTGTTTTTT
CASSIRTGPTGELFF
>.|.|TRBJ1-2|TRBV28
TGTGCCAGCAGTTCCGGGGACTTCCTATCTCTCCAAGGCTACACCTTC
CASSSGDFLSLQGYTF
>TRBD1|few|TRBJ1-1|TRBV19
TGTGCCAGTAGTATCCTTGACAGGGGAACGGGTGAAGCTTTCTTT
CASSILDRGTGEAFF
>.|.|TRBJ1-5|TRBV29-1
TGCAGCGTTGCCGGGTCCCCCGGCGAGCCCCAGCATTTT
CSVAGSPGEPQHF
>TRBD2|.|TRBJ2-7|TRBV7-2
TGTGCCAGCAGCTTAGTCATAGCGGGCAGCTACGAGCAGTACTTC
CASSLVIAGSYEQYF
>TRBD2|few|TRBJ2-1|TRBV19
TGTGCCAGTAGTAAAGCCGCGGGGGGGGACCGGGGCTCCTACAATGAGCAGTTCTTC
CASSKAAGGDRGSYNEQFF
>TRBD1|.|TRBJ1-5|TRBV6-1
TGTGCCAGCAGTGAGCAGGGGGATCAGCCCCAGCATTTT
CASSEQGDQPQHF
>.|.|TRBJ2-2|TRBV7-9
TGTGCCAGCAGCTTAGTAGACTTGTATCCGGCGAACACCGGGGAGCTGTTTTTT
CASSLVDLYPANTGELFF
>.|.|TRBJ2-2|TRBV18
TGTGCCAGCTCATCACGAGGGCCCGCTAACACCGGGGAGCTGTTTTTT
CASSSRGPANTGELFF
>TRBD1|.|TRBJ2-3|TRBV4-1
TGCGCCAGCAGCCTCTCGACAGGGGGTATAGATACGCAGTATTTT
CASSLSTGGIDTQYF
>TRBD1|.|TRBJ2-4|TRBV28
TGTGCCAGCAGTTTACCTGGACAGGGTGGAAGCATTCAGTACTTC
CASSLPGQGGSIQYF
>.|few|TRBJ1-1|TRBV29-1
TGCAGCGCTGACGGACAGACGAACACTGAAGCTTTCTTT
CSADGQTNTEAFF
>.|few|TRBJ2-1|TRBV18
TGTGCCAGCTCACCAGTGGGGACTTGGGACAATGAGCAGTTCTTC
CASSPVGTWDNEQFF
>.|few|TRBJ1-4|TRBV28
TGTGCCAGCAGCCTCGCAGGTGCAACTAATGAAAAACTGTTTTTT
CASSLAGATNEKLFF
>.|few|TRBJ1-5|TRBV7-2
TGTGCCAGCAGCTTAGCGGGGCTCCTGGACCAGCCCCAGCATTTT
CASSLAGLLDQPQHF
>.|.|TRBJ2-7|TRBV18
TGTGCCAGCTCCCCCGGGGAGGACTACGAGCAGTACTTC
CASSPGEDYEQYF
>TRBD1|.|TRBJ1-2|TRBV7-9
TGTGCCAGCAGCATCTACCAGGGGGGGACAGGTACTCCTTCCTTC
CASSIYQGGTGTPSF
>TRBD1|few|TRBJ1-1|TRBV29-1
TGCAGCGTCGGCTGGACAGGGGAGACTGAAGCTTTCTTT
CSVGWTGETEAFF
>.|few|TRBJ1-5|TRBV18
TGTGCCAGTGCCGGGATCAATAGCAATCAGCCCCAGCATTTT
CASAGINSNQPQHF